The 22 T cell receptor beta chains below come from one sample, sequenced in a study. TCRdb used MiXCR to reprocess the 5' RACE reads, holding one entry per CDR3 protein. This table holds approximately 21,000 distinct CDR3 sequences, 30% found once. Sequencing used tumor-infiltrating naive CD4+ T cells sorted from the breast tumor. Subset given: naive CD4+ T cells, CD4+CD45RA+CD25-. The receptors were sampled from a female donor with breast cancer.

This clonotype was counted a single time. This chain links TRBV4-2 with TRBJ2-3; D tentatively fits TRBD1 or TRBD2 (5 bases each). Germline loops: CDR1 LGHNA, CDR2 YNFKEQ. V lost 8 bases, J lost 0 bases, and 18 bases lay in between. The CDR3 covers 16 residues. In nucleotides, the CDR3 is TGTGCCAGCGGCGCTGCTGACGGGGACAGCACAGATACGCAGTATTTT. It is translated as CASGAADGDSTDTQYF.

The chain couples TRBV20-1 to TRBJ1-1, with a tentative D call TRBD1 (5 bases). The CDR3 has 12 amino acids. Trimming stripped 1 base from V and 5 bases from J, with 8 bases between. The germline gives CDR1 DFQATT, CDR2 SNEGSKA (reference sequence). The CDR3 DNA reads TGCAGTGCTAGAGCCGGGGGAACTGAAGCTTTCTTT. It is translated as CSARAGGTEAFF.

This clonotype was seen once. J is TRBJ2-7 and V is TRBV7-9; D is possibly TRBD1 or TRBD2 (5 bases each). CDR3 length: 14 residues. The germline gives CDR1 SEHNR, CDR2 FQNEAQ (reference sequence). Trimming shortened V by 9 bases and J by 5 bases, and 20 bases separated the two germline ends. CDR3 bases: TGTGCCAGTGGCACCGGGACCGGGATCCACGAGCAGTACTTC. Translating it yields CASGTGTGIHEQYF.

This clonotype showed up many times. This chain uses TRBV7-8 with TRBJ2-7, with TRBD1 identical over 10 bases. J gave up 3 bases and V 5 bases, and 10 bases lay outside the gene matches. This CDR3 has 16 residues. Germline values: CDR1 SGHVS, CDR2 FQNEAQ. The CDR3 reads CASSGDTRTGGYEQYF. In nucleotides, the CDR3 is TGTGCCAGCAGCGGAGACACCCGGACAGGGGGCTACGAGCAGTACTTC.

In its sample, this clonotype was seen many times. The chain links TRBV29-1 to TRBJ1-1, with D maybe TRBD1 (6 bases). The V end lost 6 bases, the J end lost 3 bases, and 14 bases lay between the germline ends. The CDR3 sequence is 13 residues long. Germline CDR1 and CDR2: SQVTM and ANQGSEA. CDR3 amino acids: CSVGTGGHTEAFF. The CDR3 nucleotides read TGCAGCGTGGGGACCGGGGGCCACACTGAAGCTTTCTTT.

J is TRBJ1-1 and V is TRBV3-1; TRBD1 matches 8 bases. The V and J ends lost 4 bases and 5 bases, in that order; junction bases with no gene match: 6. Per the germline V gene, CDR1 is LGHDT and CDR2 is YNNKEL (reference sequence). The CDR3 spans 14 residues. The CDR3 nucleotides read TGTGCCAGCAGCCCAAACTACAGGGGGACTGAAGCTTTCTTT. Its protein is CASSPNYRGTEAFF.

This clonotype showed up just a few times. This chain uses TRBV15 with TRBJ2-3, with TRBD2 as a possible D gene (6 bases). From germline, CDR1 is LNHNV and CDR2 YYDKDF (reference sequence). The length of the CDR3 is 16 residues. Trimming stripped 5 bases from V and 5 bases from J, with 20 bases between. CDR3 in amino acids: CATSRSGERGGDTQYF. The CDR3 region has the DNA TGTGCCACCAGCCGGTCGGGGGAGAGGGGTGGAGATACGCAGTATTTT.

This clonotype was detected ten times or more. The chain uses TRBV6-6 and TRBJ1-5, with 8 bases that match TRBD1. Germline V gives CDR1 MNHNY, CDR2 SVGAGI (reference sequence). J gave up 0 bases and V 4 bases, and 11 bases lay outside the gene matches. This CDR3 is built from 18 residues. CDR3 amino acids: CASSSGQAGPYSNQPQHF. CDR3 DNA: TGTGCCAGCAGTTCGGGACAGGCGGGGCCCTATAGCAATCAGCCCCAGCATTTT.

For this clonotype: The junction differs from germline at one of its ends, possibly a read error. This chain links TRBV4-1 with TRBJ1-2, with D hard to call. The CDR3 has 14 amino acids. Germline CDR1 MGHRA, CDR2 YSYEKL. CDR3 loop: CANSLEGPNYGYTF. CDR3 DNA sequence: TGCGCCAACAGCCTAGAAGGGCCTAACTATGGCTACACCTTC.

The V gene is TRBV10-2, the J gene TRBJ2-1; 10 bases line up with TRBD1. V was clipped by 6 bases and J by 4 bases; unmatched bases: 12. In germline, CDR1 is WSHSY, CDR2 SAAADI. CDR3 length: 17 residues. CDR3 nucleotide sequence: TGCGCCAGCAGACTAGACAGGGGGCAATCCCTGTACAATGAGCAGTTCTTC. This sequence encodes CASRLDRGQSLYNEQFF.

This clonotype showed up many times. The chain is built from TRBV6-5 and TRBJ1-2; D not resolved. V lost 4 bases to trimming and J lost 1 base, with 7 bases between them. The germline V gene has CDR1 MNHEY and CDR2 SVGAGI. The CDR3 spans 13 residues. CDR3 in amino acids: CASSSSLNYGYTF. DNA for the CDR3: TGTGCCAGCAGTTCCTCGCTTAACTATGGCTACACCTTC.

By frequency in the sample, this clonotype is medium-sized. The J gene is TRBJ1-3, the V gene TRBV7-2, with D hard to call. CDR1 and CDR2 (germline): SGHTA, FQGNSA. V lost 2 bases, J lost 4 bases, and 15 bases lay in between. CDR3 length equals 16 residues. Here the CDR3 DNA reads TGTGCCAGCAGCTTAAGGGCAGGATCAGGAGGAAACACCATATATTTT. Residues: CASSLRAGSGGNTIYF.

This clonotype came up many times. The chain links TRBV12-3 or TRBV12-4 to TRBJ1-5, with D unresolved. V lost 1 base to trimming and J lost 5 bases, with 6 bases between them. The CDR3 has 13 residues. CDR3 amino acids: CASSLGGYQPQHF. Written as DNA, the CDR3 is TGTGCCAGCAGTTTAGGGGGATATCAGCCCCAGCATTTT.

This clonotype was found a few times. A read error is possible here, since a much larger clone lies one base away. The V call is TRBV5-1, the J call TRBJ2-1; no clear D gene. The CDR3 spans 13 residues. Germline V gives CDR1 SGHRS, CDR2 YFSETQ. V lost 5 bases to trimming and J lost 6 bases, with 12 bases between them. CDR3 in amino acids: CASSRQCANEQFF. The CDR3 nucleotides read TGCGCCAGCAGTCGGCAGTGCGCCAATGAGCAGTTCTTC.

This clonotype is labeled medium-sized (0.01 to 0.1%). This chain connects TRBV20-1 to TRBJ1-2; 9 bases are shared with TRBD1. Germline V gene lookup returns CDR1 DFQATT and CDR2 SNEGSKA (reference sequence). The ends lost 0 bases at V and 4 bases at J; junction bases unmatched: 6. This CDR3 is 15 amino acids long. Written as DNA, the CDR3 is TGCAGTGCTAGAGATCCCGGACAGGGGAGCTATGGCTACACCTTC. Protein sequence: CSARDPGQGSYGYTF.

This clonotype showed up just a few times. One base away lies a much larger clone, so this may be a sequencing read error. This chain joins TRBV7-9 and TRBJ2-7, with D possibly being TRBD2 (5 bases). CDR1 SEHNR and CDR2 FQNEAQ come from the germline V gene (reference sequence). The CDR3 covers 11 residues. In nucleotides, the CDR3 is TGTGCCAGCAGCGTAGCGCGCGAGCAGTACTTC. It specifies CASSVAREQYF.

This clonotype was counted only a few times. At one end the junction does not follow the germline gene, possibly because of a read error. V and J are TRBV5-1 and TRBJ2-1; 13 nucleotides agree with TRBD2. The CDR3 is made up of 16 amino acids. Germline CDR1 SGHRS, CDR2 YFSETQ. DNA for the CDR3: TGTGCCAGCAGCCTTATGGGACTAGCGGGAATCAATGAGCAGTTCTTC. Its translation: CASSLMGLAGINEQFF.

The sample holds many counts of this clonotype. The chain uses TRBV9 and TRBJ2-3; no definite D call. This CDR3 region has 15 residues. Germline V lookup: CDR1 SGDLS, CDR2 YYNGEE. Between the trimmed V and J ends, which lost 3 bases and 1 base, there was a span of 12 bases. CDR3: CASSAPVGGTDTQYF. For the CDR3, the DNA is TGTGCCAGCAGCGCCCCGGTTGGGGGCACAGATACGCAGTATTTT.

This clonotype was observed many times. The chain's CDR3 is CASRGEGGYTF. The CDR3 DNA reads TGTGCCAGCAGGGGGGAGGGTGGCTACACCTTC. The V call is TRBV6-6, the J call TRBJ1-2; perhaps TRBD1 as D (5 bases). Germline V lookup: CDR1 MNHNY, CDR2 SVGAGI (reference sequence). Trimming pared 6 bases from V and 7 bases from J, leaving 9 bases between. This CDR3 contains 11 residues.

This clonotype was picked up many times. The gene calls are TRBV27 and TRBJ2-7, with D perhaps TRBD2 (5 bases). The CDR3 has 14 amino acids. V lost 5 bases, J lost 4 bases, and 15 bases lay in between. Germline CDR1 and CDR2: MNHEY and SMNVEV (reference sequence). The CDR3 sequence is CASSPRDTRYEQYF. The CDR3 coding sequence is TGTGCCAGCAGTCCCCGCGATACTAGGTACGAGCAGTACTTC.

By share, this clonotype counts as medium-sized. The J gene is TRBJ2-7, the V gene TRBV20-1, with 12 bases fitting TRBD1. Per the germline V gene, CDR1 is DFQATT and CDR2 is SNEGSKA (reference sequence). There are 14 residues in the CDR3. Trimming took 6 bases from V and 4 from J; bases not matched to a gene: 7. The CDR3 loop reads CSAEGTGGWYEQYF. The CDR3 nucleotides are TGCAGTGCGGAAGGGACAGGGGGCTGGTACGAGCAGTACTTC.

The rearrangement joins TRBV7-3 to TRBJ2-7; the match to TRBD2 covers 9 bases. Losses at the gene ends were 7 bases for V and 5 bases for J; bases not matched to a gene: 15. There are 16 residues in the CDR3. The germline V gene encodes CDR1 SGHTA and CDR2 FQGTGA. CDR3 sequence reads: CASNLRRASGIDEQYF. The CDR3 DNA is TGTGCCAGCAACTTGAGGAGGGCTAGCGGGATCGACGAGCAGTACTTC.